This T cell receptor beta chain was sequenced in a study of beta chain features in type 1 diabetes (dated by TCRdb to 2016 to 2018). Background for the entire study: Mean age, gender distribution, total cell number and subset yield did not differ between patients and healthy donors. In the study, TCRB repertoires of sorted circulating CD4+ T cell subsets from recently diagnosed type 1 diabetes patients were compared with those of matched healthy donors. Regulatory and stem cell-like memory subsets were obtained from only 8 patients and roughly 8 healthy donors, while naive and central memory subsets were obtained from all 30 or so donors. A total of 90 million to 140 million sorted cells were examined across all samples, and RNA yield correlated strongly with the number of cells per subset.

This clone was observed a few times. The antigen it binds to is not known. No clone much larger than this one lies a single base away; base qualities are absent. The paper's findings and limits, for the study overall: Naive, central memory and regulatory TCRB repertoires appeared to be more similar among patients than among healthy donors. Fewer insertions and more nucleotide deletions at VDJ recombination sites were observed in patients with type 1 diabetes, implying thymic rearrangement abnormalities. Because cDNA was sequenced instead of genomic DNA, activated cells with high expression could be over-represented, although the groups did not differ in activation or CD3 levels. PCR may preferentially amplify shorter templates, but because patient and control samples were amplified and corrected together, any resulting skew would affect both groups equally. In all four CD4+ subsets, TCRB CDR3 length was moderately but significantly shorter in type 1 diabetes patients. Because the HLA sub-analyses included only small numbers of individuals, any influence of HLA type on TCRB rearrangement was left unresolved.

The entire isolated RNA was reverse transcribed using the High Capacity cDNA Reverse Transcription Kit, and thus expressed TCRB transcripts were sequenced. Deep immunoSEQ sequencing was performed on naive, central memory and regulatory T cell samples, with an average of roughly 3.3 million total reads per sample. Sorted cells were lysed in RLT buffer, and RNA was extracted using DNase-treated RNeasy Micro or Mini kits according to cell number. To prevent cross-contamination, every cell subset was processed on its own, while patient and healthy donor samples were processed together. The immunoSEQ multiplex PCR was used to amplify TCRB sequences from cDNA, generating 87-bp fragments that spanned the CDR3 region. The amplicons were sequenced using the Illumina HiSeq platform. The study's own analysis went as follows. Synthetic template baselines were used to correct PCR bias computationally, reads within Hamming distance 2 were collapsed, and singletons that could not be merged were discarded. Reads were aligned against IMGT to assign V, D and J genes, CDR3 length and insertions or deletions at six rearrangement sites. Within each subset, clonotype counts were normalized to sorted cell number, after which true diversity and Gini coefficients were computed with the tcR R package. The overlap coefficient, calculated on TCRB nucleotide sequences, was used to measure repertoire sharing. Out-of-frame TCRB sequences from naive cells were analyzed to stand in for the pre-selection repertoire. Here the immuneACCESS table is served through TCRdb, limited to in-frame sequences with V and J called. Missing clones are a known gap in these copies; in checked studies unresolved V genes cover under half, and the rest lacks a known reason. Clone size and V and J calls were adopted from that table, with D and trimming inferred from the DNA. Here the sample has a few hundred thousand clones; around an eighth occur a single time. Jointly, the top ten make up approximately 0.015% of the sample.

Each donor gave one peripheral blood draw, around 0.12 L on average, collected into heparinised tubes. Using a panel that included CD45RO, CCR7, CD25, CD127, CD95 and CD27, naive, central memory, regulatory and stem cell-like memory CD4+ T cells were sorted on a BD FACSAria II. Every sorted population had a purity above 95%. Right away, PBMCs were isolated by Lymphoprep density gradient centrifugation and were stained directly, with no culture step. To minimize batch effects, samples were stained and sorted in pairs, one healthy donor with one patient per experiment. The material sequenced was naive CD4+ T cells from blood. What the cell subset or site label conveys for this sample: true naive CD4+ T cells. The sequence was collected from a man younger than 30 in good health.

The nucleotides read TGTGCCTGGAGTCACGGGGGATCCTCCTACGAGCAGTACTTC. It translates as CAWSHGGSSYEQYF. The rearranged segments are TRBV30 and TRBJ2-7, with TRBD2 as a weak D call on 6 bases. CDR1 GTSNPN and CDR2 SVGIG were looked up in the germline V gene (reference sequence). Trimming removed 2 bases from V and 0 bases from J, leaving 11 bases between the germline ends. Including the terminal cysteine and phenylalanine, the CDR3 comprises 14 residues. Just CDR3 DNA is preserved here, 42 bases in frame from base 1.